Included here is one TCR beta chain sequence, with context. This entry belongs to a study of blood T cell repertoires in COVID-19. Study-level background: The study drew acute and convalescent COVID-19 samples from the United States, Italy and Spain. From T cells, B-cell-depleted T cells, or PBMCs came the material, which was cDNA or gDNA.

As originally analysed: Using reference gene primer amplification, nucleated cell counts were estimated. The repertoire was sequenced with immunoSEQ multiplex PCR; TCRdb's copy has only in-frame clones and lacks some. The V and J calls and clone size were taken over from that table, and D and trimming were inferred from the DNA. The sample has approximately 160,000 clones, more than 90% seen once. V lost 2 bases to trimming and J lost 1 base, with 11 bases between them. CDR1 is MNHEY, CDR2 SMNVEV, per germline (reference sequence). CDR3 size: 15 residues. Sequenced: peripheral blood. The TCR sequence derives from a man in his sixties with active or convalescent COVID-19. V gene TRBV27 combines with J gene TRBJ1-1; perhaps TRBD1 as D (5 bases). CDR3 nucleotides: TGTGCCAGCAGTTTAAGATCAGGGTGGAACACTGAAGCTTTCTTT. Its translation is CASSLRSGWNTEAFF.